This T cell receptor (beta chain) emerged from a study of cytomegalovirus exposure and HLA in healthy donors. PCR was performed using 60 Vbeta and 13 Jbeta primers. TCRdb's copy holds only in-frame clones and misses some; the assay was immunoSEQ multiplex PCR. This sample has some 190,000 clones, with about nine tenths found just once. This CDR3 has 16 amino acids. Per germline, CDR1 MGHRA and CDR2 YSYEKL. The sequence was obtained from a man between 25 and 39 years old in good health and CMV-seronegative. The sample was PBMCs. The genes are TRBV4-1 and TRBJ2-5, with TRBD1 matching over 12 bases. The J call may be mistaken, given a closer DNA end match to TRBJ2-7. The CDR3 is CASSQAGTGGWDEQYF. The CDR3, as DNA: TGCGCCAGCAGCCAAGCGGGGACAGGGGGCTGGGACGAGCAGTACTTC.